This T cell receptor beta chain was sequenced in a study of identical twins. TCRdb processed the 5' RACE reads anew with MiXCR; each CDR3 protein has one entry. Of more than 350,000 distinct CDR3 sequences in the sample, around 9.7% are singletons; the top ten hold 8.5% to 10%. The sample holds a few counts of this clonotype. Sequencing used naive T cells sorted from blood. This clonotype was sampled from a woman between 45 and 60 years old in good health.

This CDR3 reads CASSRDSKYEQYV. For the CDR3, the DNA is TGTGCCAGCTCTCGGGACAGCAAATACGAGCAGTACGTC. V gene TRBV18 combines with J gene TRBJ2-7; 7 bases are a match to TRBD1. Germline V gene data show CDR1 as KGHSH and CDR2 as LQKENI. CDR3 length: 13 residues. V lost 6 bases, J lost 4 bases, and 6 bases stayed unmatched.